What follows are 3 T cell receptor beta chains derived from one specimen sequenced in a study of control samples from healthy donors and cancer patients. Sequencing used immunoSEQ multiplex PCR; TCRdb keeps in-frame clones, though not all of them. The sample has over 85,000 clones, more than 80% seen once; the top ten hold over 1.3%. Sequences were obtained from blood. The receptors derive from a woman aged 25 to 39 in good health.

V and J are TRBV9 and TRBJ2-1, with 7 bases lining up with TRBD2. Germline V gene sequence: CDR1 SGDLS, CDR2 YYNGEE. V gave up 0 bases and J gave up 4 bases; unmatched junction bases: 4. The CDR3 covers 15 residues. CDR3 bases: TGTGCCAGCAGCGTAGGCGGGAGCGGGTACAATGAGCAGTTCTTC. The encoded protein is CASSVGGSGYNEQFF.

This sequence joins TRBV3-1 (or the pseudogene TRBV3-2) and TRBJ2-3; TRBD2 might be the D (6 bases). Germline V gives CDR1 LGHDT, CDR2 YNNKEL (reference sequence). The CDR3 is made up of 18 amino acids. V lost 1 base and J lost 0, with 17 bases in between. CDR3 amino acids: CASSQAPPGTLSTDTQYF. CDR3 nucleotide sequence: TGTGCCAGCAGCCAAGCCCCGCCCGGGACTCTAAGCACAGATACGCAGTATTTT.

The J gene is TRBJ1-2, the V gene TRBV7-8; D is unresolved. The V and J ends lost 5 bases and 7 bases respectively, with 26 bases between them. This CDR3 is built from 17 residues. From germline, CDR1 is SGHVS and CDR2 FQNEAQ. This chain's CDR3 is CASSIGILFSSESGYTF. In DNA, the CDR3 is TGTGCCAGCAGCATTGGTATTCTGTTTTCTTCTGAAAGTGGCTACACCTTC.